The clone carrying this TCR beta chain was observed a few times. The antigen is unknown. Since all of the isolated RNA was reverse transcribed, expressed TCRB transcripts were what got sequenced. Using immunoSEQ multiplex PCR, the repertoire was profiled, and TCRdb retains in-frame clones only, with some absent. The sample consists of 600,000 or so clones, more than 12% of them appearing once. V was shortened by 1 base and J by 3 bases, with 10 bases between the two germline ends. The CDR3 is 14 amino acids. CDR1 and CDR2 from the germline V gene are SGDLS and YYNGEE. This record comes from a study of beta chain features in type 1 diabetes. General observations from the study: Shortening of TCRB CDR3s, moderate but significant, appeared in all four CD4+ subsets of Type 1 diabetes patients.

The TCR sequence derives from a young man with type 1 diabetes. The chain uses TRBV9 and TRBJ1-1, with no clear D. Input material: naive CD4+ T cells from blood. The CDR3 bases are TGTGCCAGCAGCGTACAGACTGCCGACACTGAAGCTTTCTTT. Translating gives CASSVQTADTEAFF.